This TCR beta chain was identified in a study of shared clonotypes between healthy human individuals. Across the whole study: Contributing individuals were a couple of females and a few males aged 18 to 49.

Germline V gene lookup returns CDR1 SGHAT and CDR2 FQDESV (reference sequence). The V gene lost 5 bases and the J gene lost 6 bases, with 14 bases spanning the gap. The CDR3 covers 13 residues. Sequencing used immunoSEQ multiplex PCR; TCRdb keeps in-frame clones, though not all of them. Of about 960,000 clones detected, around 80% appear once; the ten largest clones hold about 1.5%. This TCR was sampled from a man aged 18-30 years in good health. Sequencing was performed on memory CD4+ T cells sorted from blood. Sample subset: CD45RA-negative fraction. The gene calls are TRBV11-1 and TRBJ2-7; unclear D gene. CDR3 nucleotide sequence: TGTGCCAGCAGCCCTCCATCGAGAGTCGAGCAGTACTTC. Translating it yields CASSPPSRVEQYF. The full variable domain, completed using reference TRBV11-1 and TRBJ2-7, is EAEVAQSPRYKITEKSQAVAFWCDPISGHATLYWYRQILGQGPELLVQFQDESVVDDSQLPKDRFSAERLKGVDSTLKIQPAELGDSAMYLCASSPPSRVEQYFGPGTRLTVT.